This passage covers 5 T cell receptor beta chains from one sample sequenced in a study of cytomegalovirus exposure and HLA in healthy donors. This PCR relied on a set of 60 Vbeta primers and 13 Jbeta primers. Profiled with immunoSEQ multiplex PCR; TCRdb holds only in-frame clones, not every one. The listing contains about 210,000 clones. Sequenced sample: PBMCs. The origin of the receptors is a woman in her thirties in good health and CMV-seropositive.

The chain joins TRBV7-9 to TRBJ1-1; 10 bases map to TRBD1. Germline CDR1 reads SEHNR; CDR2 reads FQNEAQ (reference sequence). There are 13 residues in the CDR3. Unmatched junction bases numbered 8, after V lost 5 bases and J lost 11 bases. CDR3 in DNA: TGTGCCAGCAGCCGGACAGGGGGATCGTCGGCTTTCTTT. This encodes CASSRTGGSSAFF.

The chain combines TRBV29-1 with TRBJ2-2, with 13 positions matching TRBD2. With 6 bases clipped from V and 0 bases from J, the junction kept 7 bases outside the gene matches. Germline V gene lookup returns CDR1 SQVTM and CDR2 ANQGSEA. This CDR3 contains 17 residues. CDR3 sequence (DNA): TGCAGCGTGAAGACTAGCGGGGGGCCCTCGAACACCGGGGAGCTGTTTTTT. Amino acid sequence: CSVKTSGGPSNTGELFF.

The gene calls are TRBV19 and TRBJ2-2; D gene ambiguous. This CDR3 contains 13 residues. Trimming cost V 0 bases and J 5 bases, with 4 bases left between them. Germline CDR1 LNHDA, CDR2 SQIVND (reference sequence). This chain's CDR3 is CASSIERTGELFF. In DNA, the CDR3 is TGTGCCAGTAGTATAGAACGGACCGGGGAGCTGTTTTTT.

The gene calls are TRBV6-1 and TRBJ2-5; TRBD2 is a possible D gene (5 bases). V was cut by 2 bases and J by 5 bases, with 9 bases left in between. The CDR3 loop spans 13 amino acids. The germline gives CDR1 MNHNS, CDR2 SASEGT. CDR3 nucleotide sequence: TGTGCCAGCAGTGAAAAACCGGGGGAGACCCAGTACTTC. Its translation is CASSEKPGETQYF.

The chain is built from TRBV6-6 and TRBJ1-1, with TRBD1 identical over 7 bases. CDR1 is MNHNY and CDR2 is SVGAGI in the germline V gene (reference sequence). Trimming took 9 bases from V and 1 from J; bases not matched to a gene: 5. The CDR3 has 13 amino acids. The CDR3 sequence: CASSWTGNTEAFF. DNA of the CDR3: TGTGCCAGTTCTTGGACAGGGAACACTGAAGCTTTCTTT.